This T cell receptor (beta chain) was observed in a study of Tregs in tolerant kidney transplant recipients. Study-wide results and caveats: Few patients were studied, so findings need validation in larger groups. Biological reproducibility was not directly addressed in this study. Activated donor B cell expansion appeared to reveal the most relevant donor-specific TCRbeta repertoire.

Unstimulated Tregs (CD4+CD25+CD127-) and CD4+CD25- non-Tregs were sorted from PBMCs. Here immunoSEQ multiplex PCR was the method, and the copy in TCRdb shows in-frame clones only, minus some. This sample carries tens of thousands of clones, roughly 84% of them seen once, and the ten largest clones take 3.5% to 5.5%. V was pared by 2 bases and J by 7 bases, with 6 bases of the junction left unmatched. Germline V gene lookup returns CDR1 SGHTA and CDR2 FQGNSA. This CDR3 comprises 15 residues. To note about this clone: Its target is unknown.

The sequenced sample was CD4+ T cells from blood. The TCR was taken from a human donor in good health. This chain uses TRBV7-2 with TRBJ1-5; 9 bases align to TRBD1. CDR3 loop: CASSLTGGADQPQHF. The DNA for the CDR3 is TGTGCCAGCAGCTTAACAGGGGGCGCGGACCAGCCCCAGCATTTT.